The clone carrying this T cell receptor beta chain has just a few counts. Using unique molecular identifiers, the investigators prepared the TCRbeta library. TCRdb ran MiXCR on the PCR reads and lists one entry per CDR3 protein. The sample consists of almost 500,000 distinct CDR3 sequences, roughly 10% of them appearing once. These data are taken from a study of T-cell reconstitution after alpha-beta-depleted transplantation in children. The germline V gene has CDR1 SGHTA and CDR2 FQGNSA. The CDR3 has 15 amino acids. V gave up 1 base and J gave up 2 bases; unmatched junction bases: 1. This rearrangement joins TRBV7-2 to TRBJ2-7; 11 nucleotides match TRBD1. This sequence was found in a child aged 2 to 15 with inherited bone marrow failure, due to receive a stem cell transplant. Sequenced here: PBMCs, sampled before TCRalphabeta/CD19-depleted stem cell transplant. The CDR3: CASSLVDRGPYEQYF. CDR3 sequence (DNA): TGTGCCAGCAGCTTAGTGGACAGGGGGCCCTACGAGCAGTACTTC.